The 6 T cell receptor beta chains below all came from one sample that was sequenced in a study of shared clonotypes between healthy human individuals. Generated by immunoSEQ multiplex PCR, the TCRdb table keeps only in-frame clones and is missing some. The sample has a few million clones, approximately 95% seen once. Sequences were obtained from naive CD4+ T cells from PBMCs. This sample's subset: CD45RA+ positively selected. Receptor source: a man younger than 35 in good health. Some clones in this sample may be carry-over from other donors' samples.

The chain couples TRBV11-2 to TRBJ2-5, with 7 bases that match TRBD2. Per the germline V gene, CDR1 is SGHAT and CDR2 is FQNNGV. The CDR3 is 17 amino acids. With 0 bases clipped from V and 2 bases from J, the junction kept 9 bases outside the gene matches. CDR3 loop: CASSLDWAGVAQETQYF. The CDR3 DNA follows: TGTGCCAGCAGCTTAGATTGGGCGGGAGTGGCGCAAGAGACCCAGTACTTC.

V is TRBV7-2 and J is TRBJ1-2; D unclear. Germline V CDR1 and CDR2: SGHTA, FQGNSA. This CDR3 has 14 amino acids. The V gene lost 1 base and the J gene lost 2 bases, with 8 bases spanning the gap. The CDR3 reads CASSLVEGNYGYTF. CDR3 DNA sequence: TGTGCCAGCAGCTTAGTGGAAGGGAACTATGGCTACACCTTC. The full variable domain, completed using reference TRBV7-2 and TRBJ1-2, is GAGVSQSPSNKVTEKGKDVELRCDPISGHTALYWYRQSLGQGLEFLIYFQGNSAPDKSGLPSDRFSAERTGGSVSTLTIQRTQQEDSAVYLCASSLVEGNYGYTFGSGTRLTVV.

The chain uses TRBV4-2 and TRBJ1-1; D ambiguous. V lost 1 base to trimming and J lost 11 bases, with 17 bases between them. This CDR3 is 14 amino acids long. Germline CDR1 is LGHNA and CDR2 is YNFKEQ. The CDR3 loop is CASSQGAAASRAFF. The CDR3 DNA is TGTGCCAGCAGCCAAGGGGCGGCAGCCTCCCGGGCTTTCTTT.

The chain links TRBV7-9 to TRBJ1-1; D unclear. CDR3 length: 14 residues. The germline CDR1 and CDR2 sequences are SEHNR and FQNEAQ (reference sequence). Trimming stripped 7 bases from V and 7 bases from J, with 19 bases between. This CDR3 is CASTFFTGVGEAFF. Here the CDR3 DNA reads TGTGCCAGCACCTTCTTCACTGGAGTAGGTGAAGCTTTCTTT. The full variable domain, with the rest looked up from reference TRBV7-9 and TRBJ1-1, is DTGVSQNPRHKITKRGQNVTFRCDPISEHNRLYWYRQTLGQGPEFLTYFQNEAQLEKSRLLSDRFSAERPKGSFSTLEIQRTEQGDSAMYLCASTFFTGVGEAFFGQGTRLTVV.

The rearrangement links TRBV5-1 to TRBJ1-4; unclear D gene. In germline, CDR1 is SGHRS, CDR2 YFSETQ. The CDR3 length is 14 residues. V dropped 0 bases and J dropped 7 bases, with 10 bases sitting between them. CDR3: CASSLAGRVEKLFF. CDR3 bases: TGCGCCAGCAGCTTGGCCGGTCGGGTTGAAAAACTGTTTTTT.

The rearrangement uses TRBV7-3 and TRBJ2-1; D is perhaps TRBD1 or TRBD2 (5 bases each). In germline, CDR1 is SGHTA, CDR2 FQGTGA. There are 14 residues in the CDR3. Trimming pared 0 bases from V and 8 bases from J, leaving 11 bases between. CDR3 residues: CASSLTSGSHEQFF. In DNA, the CDR3 is TGTGCCAGCAGCTTAACGTCAGGGAGCCATGAGCAGTTCTTC.